The TCR beta chain described here comes from a study of Ad26.COV2.S vaccination and SARS-CoV-2 variants. Study summary: Trial arm assignment for the donor was COV1001 Ad26.COV2.S. Dosing was one shot or two shots 56 days apart.

Between the trimmed V and J ends, which lost 5 bases and 1 base, there was a span of 23 bases. The CDR3 is 18 residues long. Germline CDR1 and CDR2: LNHDA and SQIVND (reference sequence). Sequenced by immunoSEQ multiplex PCR; TCRdb stores in-frame clones only, minus some. The sample carries 440,000 or so clones, roughly 88% recorded once. The treatment here: over 15 received Ad26.COV2.S at low or high dose, single or two shots; several received placebo; per-sample allocation not given. It was on day 63 after the first vaccine or placebo injection that samples were taken. An adult donor aged 18-55 years was enrolled in Boston. Spike of the Wuhan-strain SARS-CoV-2 was expressed by an Ad26 vector, which formed the vaccine.

V usage is TRBV19 and J usage is TRBJ1-2; a weak D match, TRBD1 (5 bases). The clonotype originates from a person between 18 and 65 years old who received the Ad26.COV2.S COVID-19 vaccine or a placebo. Sequencing was performed on peripheral blood, taken in a trial of Ad26.COV2.S vaccine versus placebo. The CDR3 here is CASSPRARPQGNNYGYTF. In nucleotides, the CDR3 is TGTGCCAGTAGTCCCCGGGCCCGACCTCAGGGAAATAACTATGGCTACACCTTC.